The entry below gives a single TCR beta chain sequence along with its context. Looked up from germline, CDR1 is SEHNR and CDR2 is FQNEAQ (reference sequence). The V and J ends lost 6 bases and 0 bases respectively, with 14 bases between them. The CDR3 loop spans 15 amino acids. This specimen belongs to a study of blood T cell repertoires in COVID-19. Study summary: Material from acute and convalescent COVID-19 was sourced from the United States, Italy and Spain. From T cells, B-cell-depleted T cells, or PBMCs came the material, which was cDNA or gDNA.

Per the study methods: Nucleated cell counts were estimated from reference gene primer amplification. Clones were read by immunoSEQ multiplex PCR, and TCRdb kept only the in-frame ones, dropping some. V and J calls and clone size are those listed in that table; D and trimming were worked out from the DNA. The data hold about 140,000 clones, with 80% to 90% observed a single time. Sample: peripheral blood. The rearrangement joins TRBV7-9 to TRBJ2-5, with a weak D call TRBD1 (6 bases). The receptor was derived from a man aged 60-69 years with active or convalescent COVID-19. The CDR3 is CASSSGQGNQETQYF. CDR3 nucleotides: TGTGCCAGCAGTTCCGGGCAGGGGAACCAAGAGACCCAGTACTTC.